A selection of T cell receptor beta chains follows, all from one sample in a study of T cells in Graves' hyperthyroidism and ophthalmopathy. TCRdb ran MiXCR on the multiplex PCR reads and lists one entry per CDR3 protein. The data contain about 700,000 distinct CDR3 sequences, 11% to 15% of them seen just once; the ten biggest clones take up roughly 10%. The sample consisted of blood. All receptors derive from a young woman with Graves' hyperthyroidism. Both conserved end residues are part of each CDR3. The order of the fields is V gene, D gene, J gene, clone size, CDR3 DNA, CDR3 protein. The D gene is left open where the match is weak. Size values are once, few and many counts, or a class for expanded clones, and some rows have none.

v_call: TRBV7-6; d_call: NA; j_call: TRBJ2-6; clone_size: once; cdr3_nt: TGTGCCAGCAGCTTAGCTGGGTACAGGGTGCGTTCAGGGGCCAACGTCCTGACTTTC; cdr3_aa: CASSLAGYRVRSGANVLTF
v_call: TRBV20-1; d_call: NA; j_call: TRBJ2-7; clone_size: many; cdr3_nt: TGCAGTGCTAGATCTCCCCAGCCGAACTACGAGCAGTACTTC; cdr3_aa: CSARSPQPNYEQYF
v_call: TRBV28; d_call: TRBD2; j_call: TRBJ2-1; clone_size: many; cdr3_nt: TGTGCCAGCAGTCCCGTACTAGCGGGGGGTTCAAATGAGCAGTTCTTC; cdr3_aa: CASSPVLAGGSNEQFF
v_call: TRBV18; d_call: NA; j_call: TRBJ1-4; clone_size: NA; cdr3_nt: TGTGCCAGCGTGTCAGCAACTAATGAAAAACTGTTTTTT; cdr3_aa: CASVSATNEKLFF
v_call: TRBV6-2/TRBV6-3; d_call: NA; j_call: TRBJ2-3; clone_size: NA; cdr3_nt: TGTGCCAGCAGTAGTCGACGTCCTCCAGATACGCAGTATTTT; cdr3_aa: CASSSRRPPDTQYF
v_call: TRBV9; d_call: NA; j_call: TRBJ2-7; clone_size: NA; cdr3_nt: TGTGCCAGCAGCGTAGCGGTAGGTGCCGCCTACGAGCAGTACTTC; cdr3_aa: CASSVAVGAAYEQYF
v_call: TRBV30; d_call: TRBD1; j_call: TRBJ2-7; clone_size: many; cdr3_nt: TGTGCCTGGAAACGAGGGACAGGGACCTACGAGCAGTACTTC; cdr3_aa: CAWKRGTGTYEQYF
v_call: TRBV30; d_call: TRBD1; j_call: TRBJ1-2; clone_size: many; cdr3_nt: TGTGCCTGGAGTTTTGCCGGGACAGGGAGTAGGGGCTACACCTTC; cdr3_aa: CAWSFAGTGSRGYTF
v_call: TRBV20-1; d_call: TRBD1; j_call: TRBJ2-7; clone_size: many; cdr3_nt: TGCAGTGCTAGAAGGACGGACAGGGGGCTATACGAGCAGTACTTC; cdr3_aa: CSARRTDRGLYEQYF
v_call: TRBV20-1; d_call: NA; j_call: TRBJ2-7; clone_size: few; cdr3_nt: TGCAGTGCTAGAAGGGGGACTACCGGTTCGGAGCAGTACTTC; cdr3_aa: CSARRGTTGSEQYF
v_call: TRBV30; d_call: NA; j_call: TRBJ2-1; clone_size: few; cdr3_nt: TGTGCCTGGAGTTCTGCCCGGGACCCTTTTTACAATGAGCAGTTCTTC; cdr3_aa: CAWSSARDPFYNEQFF
v_call: TRBV15; d_call: NA; j_call: TRBJ2-2; clone_size: NA; cdr3_nt: TGTGCCACATCGAAGGGTTCCGGGGAGCTGTTTTTT; cdr3_aa: CATSKGSGELFF
v_call: TRBV27; d_call: TRBD2; j_call: TRBJ2-1; clone_size: NA; cdr3_nt: TGTGCCAGCAGTTTTCTAGCGGATAATGAGCAGTTCTTC; cdr3_aa: CASSFLADNEQFF
v_call: TRBV3-1; d_call: NA; j_call: TRBJ2-7; clone_size: many; cdr3_nt: TGTGCCAGCAGTATGGGGACCGGCGCCTACGAGCAGTACTTC; cdr3_aa: CASSMGTGAYEQYF
v_call: TRBV4-1; d_call: TRBD1; j_call: TRBJ2-1; clone_size: few; cdr3_nt: TGCGCCAGCAGGGGAGCAGGGGGCGGAATTTACAATGAGCAGTTCTTC; cdr3_aa: CASRGAGGGIYNEQFF
v_call: TRBV20-1; d_call: TRBD1; j_call: TRBJ1-1; clone_size: many; cdr3_nt: TGCAGTGCTAGACCCCTAAACAGGGGCGTGAACACTGAAGCTTTCTTT; cdr3_aa: CSARPLNRGVNTEAFF
v_call: TRBV6-1; d_call: NA; j_call: TRBJ1-2; clone_size: once; cdr3_nt: TGTGCCAGCGAGGGCTACACCTTC; cdr3_aa: CASEGYTF
v_call: TRBV28; d_call: TRBD1; j_call: TRBJ1-2; clone_size: many; cdr3_nt: TGTGCCAGCAGTTTACCCGACAGGGGGTCCTATGGCTACACCTTC; cdr3_aa: CASSLPDRGSYGYTF
v_call: TRBV20-1; d_call: NA; j_call: TRBJ2-3; clone_size: many; cdr3_nt: TGCAGTGCTCCTGAGCCCGGGCCGCTACCAAGCACAGATACGCAGTATTTT; cdr3_aa: CSAPEPGPLPSTDTQYF
v_call: TRBV20-1; d_call: NA; j_call: TRBJ2-1; clone_size: few; cdr3_nt: TGCAGTGCTAGAAGGACATACTACCCCTCCTACAATGAGCAGTTCTTC; cdr3_aa: CSARRTYYPSYNEQFF
v_call: TRBV7-2; d_call: NA; j_call: TRBJ1-1; clone_size: many; cdr3_nt: TGTGCCAGCAGCTTAGCGTTTCTGGACACTGAAGCTTTCTTT; cdr3_aa: CASSLAFLDTEAFF
v_call: TRBV7-8; d_call: NA; j_call: TRBJ1-5; clone_size: many; cdr3_nt: TGTGCCAGCAGCGCCCACAGGGCCCGCAATCAGCCCCAGCATTTT; cdr3_aa: CASSAHRARNQPQHF
v_call: TRBV2; d_call: NA; j_call: TRBJ1-1; clone_size: NA; cdr3_nt: TGTGCCAGCAGTGGACAGGTAACCACTGAAGCTTTCTTT; cdr3_aa: CASSGQVTTEAFF
v_call: TRBV6-2/TRBV6-3; d_call: TRBD1; j_call: TRBJ2-3; clone_size: few; cdr3_nt: TGTGCCAGCAAAGGGGGCGCGGATACGCAGTATTTT; cdr3_aa: CASKGGADTQYF
v_call: TRBV20-1; d_call: NA; j_call: TRBJ2-1; clone_size: many; cdr3_nt: TGCAGTGCTAGCCCCCCCTATTGGTACTACAATGAGCAGTTCTTC; cdr3_aa: CSASPPYWYYNEQFF
v_call: TRBV28; d_call: NA; j_call: TRBJ2-2; clone_size: NA; cdr3_nt: TGTGCCAGCAGGGAGGGGACCGGGGAGCTGTTTTTT; cdr3_aa: CASREGTGELFF
v_call: TRBV4-3; d_call: TRBD2; j_call: TRBJ2-3; clone_size: NA; cdr3_nt: TGCGCCAGCAGCCAATTTAGCGGGAGGGACACAGATACGCAGTATTTT; cdr3_aa: CASSQFSGRDTDTQYF
v_call: TRBV28; d_call: NA; j_call: TRBJ1-5; clone_size: NA; cdr3_nt: TGTGCCAGCCGCGACAGGTGCAATCAGCCCCAGCATTTT; cdr3_aa: CASRDRCNQPQHF
v_call: TRBV6-1; d_call: NA; j_call: TRBJ2-7; clone_size: few; cdr3_nt: TGTGCCAGCACCGGGACCGGCGAGCAGTACTTC; cdr3_aa: CASTGTGEQYF
v_call: TRBV7-6; d_call: TRBD2; j_call: TRBJ2-3; clone_size: many; cdr3_nt: TGTGCCAGCAGCTTAGTGGAGAGTCTAGCGGGAAGAGGCACAGATACGCAGTATTTT; cdr3_aa: CASSLVESLAGRGTDTQYF
v_call: TRBV28; d_call: TRBD1; j_call: TRBJ2-7; clone_size: many; cdr3_nt: TGTGCCAGCAGTTTTCCCCTAACAGGGGCAACCTACGAGCAGTACTTC; cdr3_aa: CASSFPLTGATYEQYF